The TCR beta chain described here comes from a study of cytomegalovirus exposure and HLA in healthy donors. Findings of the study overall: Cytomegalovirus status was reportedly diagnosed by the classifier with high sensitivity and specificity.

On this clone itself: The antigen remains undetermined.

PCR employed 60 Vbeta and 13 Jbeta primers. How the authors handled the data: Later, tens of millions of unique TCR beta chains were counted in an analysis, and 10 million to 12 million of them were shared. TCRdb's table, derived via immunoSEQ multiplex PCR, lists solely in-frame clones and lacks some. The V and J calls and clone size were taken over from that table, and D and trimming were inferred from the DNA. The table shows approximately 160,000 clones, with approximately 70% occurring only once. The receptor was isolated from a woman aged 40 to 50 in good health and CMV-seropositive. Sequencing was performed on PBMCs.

The DNA of the CDR3 is TGTGCCAGCAGCCTTAGCGGGGGGAAATACAATGAGCAGTTCTTC. Amino acids: CASSLSGGKYNEQFF. The chain employs TRBV6-5 and TRBJ2-1, with TRBD2 matching over 10 bases. V dropped 6 bases and J dropped 4; count of bases not matched to a gene: 6. Germline assignment: CDR1 MNHEY and CDR2 SVGAGI. The CDR3 has 15 amino acids.